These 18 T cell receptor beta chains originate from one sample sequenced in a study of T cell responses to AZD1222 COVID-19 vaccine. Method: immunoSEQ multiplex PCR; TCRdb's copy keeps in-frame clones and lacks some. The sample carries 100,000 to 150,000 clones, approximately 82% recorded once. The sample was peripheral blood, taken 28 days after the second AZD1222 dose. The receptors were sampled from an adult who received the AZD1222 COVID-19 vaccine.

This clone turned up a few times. The CDR3 is CASSPPGGVGGYGYTF. In nucleotides, the CDR3 is TGTGCCAGCTCACCACCGGGAGGGGTGGGCGGCTATGGCTACACCTTC. The V call is TRBV18, the J call TRBJ1-2, with D possibly being TRBD1 (5 bases). CDR1 is KGHSH and CDR2 is LQKENI in the germline V gene. The length of the CDR3 is 16 residues. Deletions cut 0 bases from V and 4 bases from J, with 15 bases between.

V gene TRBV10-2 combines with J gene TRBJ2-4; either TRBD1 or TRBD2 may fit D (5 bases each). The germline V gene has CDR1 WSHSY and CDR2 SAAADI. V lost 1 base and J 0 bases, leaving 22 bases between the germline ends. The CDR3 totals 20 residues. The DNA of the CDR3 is TGCGCCAGCAGTGAGTGGGGTAGGGGAGTAAGTTTACTAGCCAAAAACATTCAGTACTTC. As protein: CASSEWGRGVSLLAKNIQYF.

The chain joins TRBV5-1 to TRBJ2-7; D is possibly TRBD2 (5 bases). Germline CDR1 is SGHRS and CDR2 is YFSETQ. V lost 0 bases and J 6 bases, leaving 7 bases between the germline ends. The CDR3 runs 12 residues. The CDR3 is CASSLGAGEQYF. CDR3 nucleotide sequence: TGCGCCAGCAGCTTGGGGGCGGGCGAGCAGTACTTC.

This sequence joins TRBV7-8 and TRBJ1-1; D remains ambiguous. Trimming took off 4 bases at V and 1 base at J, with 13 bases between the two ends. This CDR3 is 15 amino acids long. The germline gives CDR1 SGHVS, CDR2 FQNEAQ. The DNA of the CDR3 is TGTGCCAGCAGCTCCGCCTGGAGATCGAACACTGAAGCTTTCTTT. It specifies CASSSAWRSNTEAFF.

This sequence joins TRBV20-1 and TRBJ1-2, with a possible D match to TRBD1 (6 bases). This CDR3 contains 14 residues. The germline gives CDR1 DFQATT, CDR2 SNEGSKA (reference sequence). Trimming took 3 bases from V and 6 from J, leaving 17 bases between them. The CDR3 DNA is TGCAGTGCTAGTTCGGGACACCCCCTGGATGGCTACACCTTC. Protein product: CSASSGHPLDGYTF.

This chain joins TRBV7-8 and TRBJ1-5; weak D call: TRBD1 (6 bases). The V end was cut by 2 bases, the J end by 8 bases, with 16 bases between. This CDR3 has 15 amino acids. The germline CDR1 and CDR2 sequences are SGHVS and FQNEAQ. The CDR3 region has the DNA TGTGCCAGCAGCTTATTGTCAACAGGGAAGGAGCCCCAGCATTTT. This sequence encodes CASSLLSTGKEPQHF.

The CDR3 sequence is CASSQLTGARTEAFF. The CDR3 DNA reads TGTGCCAGCAGCCAGCTTACAGGGGCGAGAACTGAAGCTTTCTTT. The chain recombines TRBV16 with TRBJ1-1; 7 bases agree with TRBD1. The V segment lost 3 bases and the J segment 5 bases; nucleotides outside the gene matches: 9. CDR3 size: 15 residues. Germline assignment: CDR1 KGHSY and CDR2 FQNENV. The complete variable domain, with remaining parts taken from reference TRBV16 and TRBJ1-1, reads GEEVAQTPKHLVRGEGQKAKLYCAPIKGHSYVFWYQQVLKNEFKFLISFQNENVFDETGMPKERFSAKCLPNSPCSLEIQATKLEDSAVYFCASSQLTGARTEAFFGQGTRLTVV.

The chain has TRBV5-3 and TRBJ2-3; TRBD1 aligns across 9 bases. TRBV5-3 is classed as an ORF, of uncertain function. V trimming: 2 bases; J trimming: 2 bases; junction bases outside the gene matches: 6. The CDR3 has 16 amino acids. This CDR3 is CARSFHRGRVTDTQYF. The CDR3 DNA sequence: TGTGCCAGAAGCTTTCACAGGGGGCGAGTCACAGATACGCAGTATTTT.

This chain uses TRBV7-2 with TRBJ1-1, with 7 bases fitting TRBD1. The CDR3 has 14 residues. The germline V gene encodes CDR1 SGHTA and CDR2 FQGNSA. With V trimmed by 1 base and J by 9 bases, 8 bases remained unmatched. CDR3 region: CASSLGTGEGKAFF. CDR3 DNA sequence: TGTGCCAGCAGCTTAGGGACAGGAGAGGGAAAAGCTTTCTTT.

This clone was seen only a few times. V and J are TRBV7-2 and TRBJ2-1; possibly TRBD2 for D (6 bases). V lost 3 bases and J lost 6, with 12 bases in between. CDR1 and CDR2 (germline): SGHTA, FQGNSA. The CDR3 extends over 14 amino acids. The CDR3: CASSFQGGLNEQFF. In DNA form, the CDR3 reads TGTGCCAGCAGCTTCCAGGGAGGCCTCAATGAGCAGTTCTTC.

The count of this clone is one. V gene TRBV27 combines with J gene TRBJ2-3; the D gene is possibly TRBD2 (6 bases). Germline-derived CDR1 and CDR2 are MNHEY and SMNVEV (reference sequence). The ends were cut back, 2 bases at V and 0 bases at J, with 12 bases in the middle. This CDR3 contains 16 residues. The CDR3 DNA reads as TGTGCCAGCAGTTTAGGAGGGGCCCTTAGCACAGATACGCAGTATTTT. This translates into CASSLGGALSTDTQYF.

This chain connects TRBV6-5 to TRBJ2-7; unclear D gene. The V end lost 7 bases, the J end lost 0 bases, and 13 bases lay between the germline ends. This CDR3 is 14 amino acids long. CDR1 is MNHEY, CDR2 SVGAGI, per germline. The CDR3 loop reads CASMSLSGSYEQYF. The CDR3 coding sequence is TGTGCCAGCATGTCCCTTTCTGGCTCCTACGAGCAGTACTTC.

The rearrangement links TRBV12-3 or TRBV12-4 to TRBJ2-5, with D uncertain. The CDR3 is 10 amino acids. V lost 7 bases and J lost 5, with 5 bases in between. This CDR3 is CASNFETQYF. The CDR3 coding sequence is TGTGCCAGCAATTTCGAGACCCAGTACTTC.

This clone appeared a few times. The CDR3 bases are TGCAGCGGGGGACAGTACTCCTACGAGCAGTACTTC. This translates into CSGGQYSYEQYF. The chain uses TRBV29-1 and TRBJ2-7; 7 nucleotides match TRBD1. Germline lookup yields CDR1 SQVTM and CDR2 ANQGSEA. The CDR3 consists of 12 residues. J was trimmed by 0 bases and V by 7 bases; bases with no gene match: 3.

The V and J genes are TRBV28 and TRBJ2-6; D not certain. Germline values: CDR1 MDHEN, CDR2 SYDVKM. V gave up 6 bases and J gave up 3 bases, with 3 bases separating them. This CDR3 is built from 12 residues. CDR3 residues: CASRGGANVLTF. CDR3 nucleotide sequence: TGTGCCAGCAGAGGTGGGGCCAACGTCCTGACTTTC.

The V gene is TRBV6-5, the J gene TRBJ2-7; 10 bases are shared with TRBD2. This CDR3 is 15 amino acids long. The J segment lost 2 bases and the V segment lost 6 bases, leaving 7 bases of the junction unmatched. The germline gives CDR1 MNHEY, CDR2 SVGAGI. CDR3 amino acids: CASRKQRGGTYEQYF. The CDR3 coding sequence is TGTGCCAGCAGAAAGCAGCGGGGGGGAACCTACGAGCAGTACTTC.

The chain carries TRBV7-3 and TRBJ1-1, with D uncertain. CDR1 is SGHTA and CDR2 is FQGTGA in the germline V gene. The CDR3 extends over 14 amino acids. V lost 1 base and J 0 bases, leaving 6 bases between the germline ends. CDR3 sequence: CASSLSGVNTEAFF. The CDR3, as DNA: TGTGCCAGCAGCTTAAGTGGGGTGAACACTGAAGCTTTCTTT.

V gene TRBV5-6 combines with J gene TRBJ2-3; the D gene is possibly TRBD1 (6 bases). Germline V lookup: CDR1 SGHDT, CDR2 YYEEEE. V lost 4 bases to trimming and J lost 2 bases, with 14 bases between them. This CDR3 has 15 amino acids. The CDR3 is CASSEQGGDTDTQYF. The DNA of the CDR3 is TGTGCCAGCAGCGAACAGGGTGGAGACACAGATACGCAGTATTTT.